Listed here is a single T cell receptor (beta chain). Those enrolled, adults aged about 18 to 95 years, came from about two dozen US areas. Sequenced by immunoSEQ multiplex PCR; TCRdb stores in-frame clones only, minus some. The table records 250,000 or so clones, around nine tenths of them present only once. Deletions cut 4 bases from V and 1 base from J, with 7 bases between. The CDR3 is 14 amino acids. Germline CDR1 SGHDN, CDR2 FVKESK. The data are from a study of blood T cell repertoires in COVID-19. The overall study: Spain, Italy and the United States supplied samples that represented acute and convalescent COVID-19.

The sample taken for sequencing was PBMCs or T cells enriched from blood (not recorded which). This chain uses TRBV14 with TRBJ2-2; D remains unclear. The TCR originated in a woman aged 40 to 50 who had been exposed to COVID-19. Written as DNA, the CDR3 is TGTGCCAGCAGCCTTCAATGGAACACCGGGGAGCTGTTTTTT. As protein: CASSLQWNTGELFF.